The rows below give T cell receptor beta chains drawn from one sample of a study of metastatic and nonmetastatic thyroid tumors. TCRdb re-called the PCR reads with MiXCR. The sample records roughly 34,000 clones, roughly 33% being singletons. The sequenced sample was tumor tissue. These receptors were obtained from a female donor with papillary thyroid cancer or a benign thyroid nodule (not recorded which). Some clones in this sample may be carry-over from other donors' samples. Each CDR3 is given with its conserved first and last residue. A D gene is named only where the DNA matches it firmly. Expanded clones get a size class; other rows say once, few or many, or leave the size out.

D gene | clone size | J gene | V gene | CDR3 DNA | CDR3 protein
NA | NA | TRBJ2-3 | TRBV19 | TGTGCCAGTAGGGGGGTTGGGACAGATACGCAGTATTTT | CASRGVGTDTQYF
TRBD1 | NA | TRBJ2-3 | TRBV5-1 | TGCGCCAGCAGCTTGACCCCCGGGACAGGGAGCACAGATACGCAGTATTTT | CASSLTPGTGSTDTQYF
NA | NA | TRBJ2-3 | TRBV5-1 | TGCGCCAGCAGCTTATGGGAGATTAGCACAGATACGCAGTATTTT | CASSLWEISTDTQYF
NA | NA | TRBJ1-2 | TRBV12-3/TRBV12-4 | TGTGCCAGCAGTTTATCAGGGTCTGGCTACACCTTC | CASSLSGSGYTF
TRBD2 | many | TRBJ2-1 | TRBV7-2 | TGTGCCAGCTGCTTATCGGCCAGCGGGGGGGGGAATGAGCAGTTCTTC | CASCLSASGGGNEQFF
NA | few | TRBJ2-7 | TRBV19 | TGTGCCAGTAGTAGACCGGGACACTTATACGAGCAGTACTTC | CASSRPGHLYEQYF
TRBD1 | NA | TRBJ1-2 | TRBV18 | TGTGCCAGCTCACCACCGGGACAGCACTATGGCTACACCTTC | CASSPPGQHYGYTF
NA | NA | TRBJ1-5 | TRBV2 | TGTGCCAGCAGTACGTACAATCAGCCCCAGCATTTT | CASSTYNQPQHF
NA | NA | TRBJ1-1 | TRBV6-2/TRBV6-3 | TGTGCCAGCAGTTACGGGCCGTGGGGAGCTTTCTTT | CASSYGPWGAFF
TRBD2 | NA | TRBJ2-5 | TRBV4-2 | TGTGCCAGCAGCCCCGGACTAGGGAATGCCCAGTACTTC | CASSPGLGNAQYF
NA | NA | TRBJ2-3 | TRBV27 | TGTGCCAGCAGTTTGTTCGGAGATACGCAGTATTTT | CASSLFGDTQYF
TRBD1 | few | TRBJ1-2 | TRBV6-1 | TGTGCCAGCAGTGAGGGGGGACAGGAGAACTATGGCTACACCTTC | CASSEGGQENYGYTF
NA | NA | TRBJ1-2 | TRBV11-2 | TGTGCCAGCAGCTTAGTACGGGAGTGGAACTATGGCTACACCTTC | CASSLVREWNYGYTF
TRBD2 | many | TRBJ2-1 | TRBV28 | TGTGCCAGCAGTCCAGGCGGGAGGGATTACAATGAGCAGTTCTTC | CASSPGGRDYNEQFF
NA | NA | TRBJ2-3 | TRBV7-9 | TGTGCCAGCAGCCTCGGACAGAGCACAGATACGCAGTATTTT | CASSLGQSTDTQYF
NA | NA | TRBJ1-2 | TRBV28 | TGTGCCAGCAGCACTAACTATGGCTACACCTTC | CASSTNYGYTF
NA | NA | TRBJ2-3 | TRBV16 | TGTGCCAGCAGCTCAACAGGGCCGGGGAGCACAGATACGCAGTATTTT | CASSSTGPGSTDTQYF
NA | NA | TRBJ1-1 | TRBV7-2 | TGTGCCAGCAGCTCCCTCCCAGGGGCCACTGAAGCTTTCTTT | CASSSLPGATEAFF
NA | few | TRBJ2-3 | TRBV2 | TGTGCCAGCAAAATCCGGGGGACAGATACGCAGTATTTT | CASKIRGTDTQYF
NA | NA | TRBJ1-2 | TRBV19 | TGTGCCAGCTCAAGGGAAGGGTACTATGGCTACACCTTC | CASSREGYYGYTF
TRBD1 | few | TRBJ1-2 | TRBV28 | TGTGCCAGCAGTCCAGGACAGGGTGGAGGCTACACCTTC | CASSPGQGGGYTF
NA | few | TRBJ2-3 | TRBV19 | TGTGCCAGTAGTAATGCTCCAGTCGGCACAGATACGCAGTATTTT | CASSNAPVGTDTQYF
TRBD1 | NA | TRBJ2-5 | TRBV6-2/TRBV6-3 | TGTGCCAGCAGTACACCGGGACAGCACGGCGGGACCCAGTACTTC | CASSTPGQHGGTQYF
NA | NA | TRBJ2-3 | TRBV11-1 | TGTGCCAGCAGCTTAGCGGTACTGTCCCGAGATACGCAGTATTTT | CASSLAVLSRDTQYF
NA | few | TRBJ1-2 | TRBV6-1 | TGTGCCAGCGGCAGGCCCACCTATGGCTACACCTTC | CASGRPTYGYTF
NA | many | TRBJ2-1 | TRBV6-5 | TGTGCCAGCAGTTACTCGACGGTAGGGAGAAATGAGCAGTTCTTC | CASSYSTVGRNEQFF
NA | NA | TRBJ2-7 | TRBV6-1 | TGTGCCAGCAGTGAATTGGGGGATTTCTACGAGCAGTACTTC | CASSELGDFYEQYF